This is a list of T cell receptor beta chains from one sample in a study of identical twins. TCRdb recomputed calls from the 5' RACE reads with MiXCR, one row per CDR3 protein. The sample carries 460,000 or so distinct CDR3 sequences, 14% recorded once. The same data also went into a second study, on yellow fever vaccine responses in identical twins.

The sample comprised CD4+ T cells sorted from blood. All receptors derive from a woman aged 18-35 years in good health. CDR3s include the opening cysteine and the closing phenylalanine or tryptophan. D genes are given only for firm matches.

d_call v_call cdr3_aa
TRBD2 TRBV20-1 CSASQLAGAYNEQFF
TRBD1 TRBV4-3 CASSQGTGIYNEQFF
TRBD1 TRBV28 CASRPPGQGGTEAFF
TRBD1 TRBV7-9 CAGRGQGEEKLFF
NA TRBV7-6 CASSLAPAASGNTIYF
TRBD2 TRBV7-9 CASSLLAGTPSGEQFF
NA TRBV24-1 CATSDLGILGGSGELFF
TRBD2 TRBV4-2 CASSPLGLAGNTGELFF
NA TRBV21-1 CASSTGFEREQETQYF
NA TRBV11-1 CASSRPTSTPRASYEQYF
NA TRBV6-2/TRBV6-3 CASSYRASYEQYF
TRBD2 TRBV28 CASSPFLGRALTYEQYF
TRBD2 TRBV5-1 CASSLGTSGRIVHEQYF
NA TRBV5-1 CASSHNGGRGEQYF
NA TRBV2 CASSVEGVGTEAFF
NA TRBV25-1 CASSRVGGETQHF
NA TRBV10-3 CAISESLDEQYF
NA TRBV20-1 CSARAQVSYEQYF
NA TRBV4-1 CASRIRDTTSYNEQFF
NA TRBV29-1 CSVEEGNEPEAFF
NA TRBV5-4 CASSLFRLIGQSLNENTEAFF
NA TRBV3-1 CASSQDFVANTQYF
NA TRBV20-1 CSVGGQGEKLFF
NA TRBV12-3/TRBV12-4 CASSYETPGTPGEETQYF
TRBD2 TRBV29-1 CSVGGLAVQETQYF
TRBD1 TRBV25-1 CASARDSFSYEQYF
TRBD1 TRBV28 CASSSSGGTRYEQYF
NA TRBV2 CASRPRRAETQYF
TRBD1 TRBV6-5 CASSSTGTGVYRQPQHF
NA TRBV20-1 CSARLTSVTGELFF
TRBD1 TRBV14 CASSQPGQAPYEQYF
TRBD1 TRBV5-1 CASSRDSSYNEQFF
NA TRBV25-1 CASSGVITGELFF
NA TRBV21-1 CASSTIAGCYEQYF
NA TRBV28 CASRWTSGPSEQYF
NA TRBV15 CATSTKADTYEQYF
NA TRBV27 CASSRGDSQETQYF
TRBD2 TRBV28 CASSPPGTSSYEQYF
TRBD1 TRBV2 CASRQGLYGYTF
NA TRBV12-3/TRBV12-4 CASSFQGAKNIQYF
NA TRBV4-3 CASSQDPVPLLFF
TRBD2 TRBV29-1 CSVGASGGLGTDTQYF
NA TRBV6-2/TRBV6-3 CASRGSPNTEAFF
TRBD2 TRBV11-2 CASRKLAEGETQYF
NA TRBV7-9 CASSLARTTNIQYF
TRBD1 TRBV20-1 CSARDAGQGLDTQYF
TRBD2 TRBV5-1 CASSLFVSGGHNEQFF
TRBD2 TRBV18 CASSPPRLAGAQETQYF
TRBD2 TRBV5-1 CASSSPTSGSYEQYF
NA TRBV12-3/TRBV12-4 CASKTDRGSGTQYF
NA TRBV15 CATSAAQETQYF
NA TRBV7-9 CASSLALSVGETQYF
TRBD2 TRBV5-5 CASSVRLADNTDTQYF
TRBD1 TRBV6-1 CASNTGTGGARAIGELFF
NA TRBV3-1 CATGPLRDLTDTQYF
TRBD2 TRBV29-1 CSVAPGGSSYEQYF
NA TRBV6-1 CASSPGGNEKLFF
NA TRBV13 CASSLGGFRAEAFF
TRBD1 TRBV10-1 CASSDSPGTGVGEQYF